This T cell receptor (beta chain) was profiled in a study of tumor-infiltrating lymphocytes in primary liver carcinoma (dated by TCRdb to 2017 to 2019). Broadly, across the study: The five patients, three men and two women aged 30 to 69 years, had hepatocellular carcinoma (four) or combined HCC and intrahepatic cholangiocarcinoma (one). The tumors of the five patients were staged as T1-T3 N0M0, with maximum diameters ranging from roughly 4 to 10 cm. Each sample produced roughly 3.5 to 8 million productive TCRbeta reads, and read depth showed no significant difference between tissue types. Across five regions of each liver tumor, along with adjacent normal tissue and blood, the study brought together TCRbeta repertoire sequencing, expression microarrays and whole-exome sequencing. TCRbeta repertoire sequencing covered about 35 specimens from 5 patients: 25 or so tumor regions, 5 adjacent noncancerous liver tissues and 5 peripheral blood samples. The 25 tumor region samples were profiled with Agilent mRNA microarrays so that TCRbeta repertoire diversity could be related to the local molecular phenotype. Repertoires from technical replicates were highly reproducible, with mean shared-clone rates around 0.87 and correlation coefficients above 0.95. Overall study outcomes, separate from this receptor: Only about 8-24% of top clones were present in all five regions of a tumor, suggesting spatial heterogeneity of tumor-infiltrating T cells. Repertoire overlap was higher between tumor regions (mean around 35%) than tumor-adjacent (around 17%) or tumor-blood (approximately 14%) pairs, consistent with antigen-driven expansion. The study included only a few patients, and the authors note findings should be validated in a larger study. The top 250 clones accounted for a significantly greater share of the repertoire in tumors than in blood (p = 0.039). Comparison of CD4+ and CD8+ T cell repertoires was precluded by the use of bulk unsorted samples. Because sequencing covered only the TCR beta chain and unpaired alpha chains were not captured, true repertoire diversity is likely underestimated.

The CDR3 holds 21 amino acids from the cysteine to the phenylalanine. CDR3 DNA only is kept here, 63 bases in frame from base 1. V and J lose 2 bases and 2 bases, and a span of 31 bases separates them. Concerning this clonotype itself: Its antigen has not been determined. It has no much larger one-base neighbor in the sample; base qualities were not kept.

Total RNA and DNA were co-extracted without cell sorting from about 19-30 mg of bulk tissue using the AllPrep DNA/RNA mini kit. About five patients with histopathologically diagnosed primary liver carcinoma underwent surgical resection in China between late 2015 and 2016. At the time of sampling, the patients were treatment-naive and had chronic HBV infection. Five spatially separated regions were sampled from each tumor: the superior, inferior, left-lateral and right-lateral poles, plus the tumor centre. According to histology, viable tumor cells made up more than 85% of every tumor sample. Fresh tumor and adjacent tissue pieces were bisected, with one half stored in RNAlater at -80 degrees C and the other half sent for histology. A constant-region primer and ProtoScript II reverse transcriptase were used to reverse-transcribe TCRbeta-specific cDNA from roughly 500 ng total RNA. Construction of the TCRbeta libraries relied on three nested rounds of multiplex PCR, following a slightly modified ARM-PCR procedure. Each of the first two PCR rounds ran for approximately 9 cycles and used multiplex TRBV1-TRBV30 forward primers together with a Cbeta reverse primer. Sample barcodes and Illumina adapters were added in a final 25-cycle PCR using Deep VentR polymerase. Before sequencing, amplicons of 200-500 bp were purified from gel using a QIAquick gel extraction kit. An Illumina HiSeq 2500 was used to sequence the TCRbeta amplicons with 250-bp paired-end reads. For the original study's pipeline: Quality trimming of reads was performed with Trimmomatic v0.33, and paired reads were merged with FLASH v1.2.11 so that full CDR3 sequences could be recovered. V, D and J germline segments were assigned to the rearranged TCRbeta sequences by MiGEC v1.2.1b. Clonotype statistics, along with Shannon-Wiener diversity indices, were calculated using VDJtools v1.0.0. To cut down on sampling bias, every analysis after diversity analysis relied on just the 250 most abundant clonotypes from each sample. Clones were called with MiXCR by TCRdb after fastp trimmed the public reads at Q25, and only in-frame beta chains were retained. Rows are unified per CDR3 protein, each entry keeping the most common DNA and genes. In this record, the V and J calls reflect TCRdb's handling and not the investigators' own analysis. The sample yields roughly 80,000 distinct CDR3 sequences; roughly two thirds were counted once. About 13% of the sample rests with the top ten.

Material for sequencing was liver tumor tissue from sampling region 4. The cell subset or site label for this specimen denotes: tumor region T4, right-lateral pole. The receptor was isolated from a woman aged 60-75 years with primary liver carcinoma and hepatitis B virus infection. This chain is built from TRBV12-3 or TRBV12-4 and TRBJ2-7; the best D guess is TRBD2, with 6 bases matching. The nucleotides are TGTGCCAGCAGTTTAATTACATTGATGGAGACTAGTGGGAATAGGGCCTACGAGCAGTACTTC. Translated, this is CASSLITLMETSGNRAYEQYF.